The 23 T cell receptor beta chains listed next were all sequenced from one sample in a study of blood T cells in healthy people across ages. Then a second PCR, running roughly 7 to 11 cycles, was carried out with a sample-barcoded 5' primer and a J-beta primer mix. TCRdb used MiXCR to reprocess the 5' RACE reads, holding one entry per CDR3 protein. The sample has about 1,500,000 distinct CDR3 sequences; 42% are singletons. Input material: blood. The source of these receptors is a woman in her late teens or twenties in good health.

This clonotype was seen only a few times. The V call is TRBV7-2, the J call TRBJ2-5; 8 bases line up with TRBD2. Germline CDR1 reads SGHTA; CDR2 reads FQGNSA. This CDR3 has 13 residues. V lost 5 bases to trimming and J lost 7 bases; unmatched junction nucleotides: 6. CDR3 residues: CASSPRGGGTQYF. Written as DNA, the CDR3 is TGTGCCAGCAGCCCCCGGGGGGGAGGGACCCAGTACTTC.

This clonotype came up many times. The rearrangement uses TRBV29-1 and TRBJ2-1, with D perhaps TRBD2 (7 bases). This CDR3 is built from 13 residues. Germline V gives CDR1 SQVTM, CDR2 ANQGSEA. The V and J ends lost 3 bases and 7 bases respectively, with 13 bases between them. The CDR3 sequence is CSVERGRQNEQFF. Written as DNA, the CDR3 is TGCAGCGTTGAGCGGGGGCGCCAGAATGAGCAGTTCTTC.

The chain joins TRBV14 to TRBJ1-3; D uncertain. The CDR3 sequence is 13 residues long. The germline CDR1 and CDR2 sequences are SGHDN and FVKESK. The germline V and J ends were trimmed by 4 bases and 7 bases, with 11 bases remaining between them. The CDR3 region is CASSRYTGNTIYF. In nucleotides, the CDR3 is TGTGCCAGCAGCCGATACACCGGGAACACCATATATTTT.

This clonotype showed up just a few times. This chain joins TRBV11-2 and TRBJ2-7; 13 nucleotides align to TRBD2. The CDR3 is 17 amino acids. CDR1 and CDR2 (germline): SGHAT, FQNNGV. The V segment lost 2 bases and the J segment 4 bases; nucleotides outside the gene matches: 8. In nucleotides, the CDR3 is TGTGCCAGCAGCTTACCCCCGACTAGCGGGAGGTCTTACGAGCAGTACTTC. This sequence encodes CASSLPPTSGRSYEQYF.

This clonotype was seen a few times. The rearrangement joins TRBV7-2 to TRBJ1-5, with a possible D match to TRBD1 (5 bases). V dropped 4 bases and J dropped 6 bases, with 16 bases sitting between them. The CDR3 is 15 amino acids. The germline gives CDR1 SGHTA, CDR2 FQGNSA. CDR3 protein: CASSSLGGYAQPQHF. The DNA for the CDR3 is TGTGCCAGCAGCTCCCTGGGGGGGTATGCTCAGCCCCAGCATTTT.

The chain has TRBV20-1 and TRBJ2-3; 8 bases align to TRBD2. The length of the CDR3 is 14 residues. Per the germline V gene, CDR1 is DFQATT and CDR2 is SNEGSKA (reference sequence). J lost 0 bases, V lost 6 bases, and 5 bases had no gene match. CDR3 sequence: CSAKSGSSTDTQYF. CDR3 nucleotide sequence: TGCAGTGCAAAGAGCGGGAGCAGCACAGATACGCAGTATTTT.

The rearrangement joins TRBV29-1 to TRBJ1-4; TRBD1 is a possible D gene (6 bases). Germline V lookup: CDR1 SQVTM, CDR2 ANQGSEA. This CDR3 is built from 14 residues. Trimming cost V 6 bases and J 0 bases, with 11 bases left between them. Here the CDR3 reads CSVGDIATNEKLFF. In DNA form, the CDR3 reads TGCAGCGTAGGGGACATCGCAACTAATGAAAAACTGTTTTTT.

This sequence joins TRBV20-1 and TRBJ2-5; 11 bases are a match to TRBD2. Germline V gene sequence: CDR1 DFQATT, CDR2 SNEGSKA (reference sequence). Unmatched junction bases numbered 10, after V lost 5 bases and J lost 2 bases. CDR3 length equals 16 residues. Here the CDR3 DNA reads TGCAGTGCTCACCCCACTAGCGGGGGAGAACAAGAGACCCAGTACTTC. Translated, it gives CSAHPTSGGEQETQYF.

The rearrangement uses TRBV20-1 and TRBJ2-7; 7 nucleotides align to TRBD1. This CDR3 has 12 residues. The V gene's germline CDR1 is DFQATT and CDR2 SNEGSKA (reference sequence). The J segment lost 1 base and the V segment lost 5 bases, leaving 2 bases of the junction unmatched. CDR3: CSAYRGSYEQYF. CDR3 nucleotide sequence: TGCAGTGCTTACAGGGGATCCTACGAGCAGTACTTC.

Turning to this clonotype: A read error is possible here, since a much larger clone lies one base away. The rearrangement joins TRBV7-2 to TRBJ2-3; D might be TRBD1 or TRBD2, each matching 5 bases. Germline V lookup: CDR1 SGHTA, CDR2 FQGNSA. This CDR3 has 16 amino acids. V lost 5 bases, J lost 2 bases, and 17 bases lay in between. CDR3 region: CASSPPGLRVTDTQYF. The CDR3 bases are TGTGCCAGCAGCCCTCCGGGGCTTCGTGTCACAGATACGCAGTATTTT.

The V gene is TRBV9, the J gene TRBJ2-3; D possibly corresponds to TRBD2 (7 bases). Per the germline V gene, CDR1 is SGDLS and CDR2 is YYNGEE. V was shortened by 6 bases and J by 2 bases, with 16 bases between the two germline ends. The CDR3 contains 15 residues. The CDR3, as DNA: TGTGCCAGCAATAATGCGGGGGCTGACACAGATACGCAGTATTTT. Translating gives CASNNAGADTDTQYF. The full variable domain, completed using reference TRBV9 and TRBJ2-3, is DSGVTQTPKHLITATGQRVTLRCSPRSGDLSVYWYQQSLDQGLQFLIQYYNGEERAKGNILERFSAQQFPDLHSELNLSSLELGDSALYFCASNNAGADTDTQYFGPGTRLTVL.

The J gene is TRBJ1-5, the V gene TRBV2; the D is unclear. From germline, CDR1 is SNHLY and CDR2 FYNNEI. V dropped 8 bases and J dropped 6 bases, with 8 bases sitting between them. The CDR3 length is 11 residues. DNA of the CDR3: TGTGCCAGCGGGGATGTTCAGCCCCAGCATTTT. Translating it yields CASGDVQPQHF.

The chain links TRBV30 to TRBJ1-1; D not certain. Trimming took 2 bases from V and 0 from J, leaving 10 bases between them. The CDR3 contains 14 residues. Per the germline V gene, CDR1 is GTSNPN and CDR2 is SVGIG (reference sequence). DNA of the CDR3: TGTGCCTGGAGTCGGGCAGTCATGAACACTGAAGCTTTCTTT. Protein sequence: CAWSRAVMNTEAFF.

This clonotype has a handful of counts. The chain carries TRBV7-2 and TRBJ2-6; D unresolved. The CDR3 has 19 amino acids. Germline values: CDR1 SGHTA, CDR2 FQGNSA. Between the trimmed V and J ends, which lost 0 bases and 0 bases, there was a span of 15 bases. The CDR3 loop is CASSLALLTVTSGANVLTF. The CDR3 DNA reads as TGTGCCAGCAGCTTAGCGCTTCTGACGGTTACCTCTGGGGCCAACGTCCTGACTTTC.

A few counts support this clonotype. The chain employs TRBV7-2 and TRBJ2-7; TRBD1 might be the D (6 bases). CDR3 length: 13 amino acids. The V and J ends lost 5 bases and 7 bases respectively, with 15 bases between them. Germline V lookup: CDR1 SGHTA, CDR2 FQGNSA. The CDR3 coding sequence is TGTGCCAGCAGCGGGACCACAGGGCGGGAGCAGTACTTC. Its protein is CASSGTTGREQYF.

The table lists this clonotype with a few counts. J is TRBJ1-6 and V is TRBV20-1, with no clear D. V lost 5 bases to trimming and J lost 6 bases, with 11 bases between them. The CDR3 has 13 amino acids. Germline V lookup: CDR1 DFQATT, CDR2 SNEGSKA (reference sequence). The chain's CDR3 is CSAAGEGNSPLHF. The CDR3 DNA is TGCAGTGCTGCTGGGGAGGGTAATTCACCCCTCCACTTT.

This chain links TRBV3-1 with TRBJ1-1; D unclear. The CDR3 is 15 residues long. V was cut by 0 bases and J by 3 bases, with 11 bases left in between. Germline CDR1 and CDR2: LGHDT and YNNKEL (reference sequence). Here the CDR3 reads CASSQDAGGYTEAFF. DNA for the CDR3: TGTGCCAGCAGCCAAGATGCGGGAGGGTACACTGAAGCTTTCTTT.

Concerning this clonotype itself: At one end, the junction sequence differs from germline, possibly due to a read error. The chain combines TRBV6-1 with TRBJ2-1; 7 bases are shared with TRBD2. CDR3 size: 17 residues. Germline V gene data show CDR1 as MNHNS and CDR2 as SASEGT. The CDR3 nucleotides are TGTGTCAGCATCCCCCGGGACTACTTATACTTGCGTAATGAGCAGTTCTTC. Translation gives CVSIPRDYLYLRNEQFF.

This clonotype was found a few times. The chain couples TRBV7-9 to TRBJ2-7, with D possibly matching TRBD2 (6 bases). The CDR3 is made up of 15 amino acids. V was trimmed by 2 bases and J by 1 base, leaving 12 bases between them. The germline gives CDR1 SEHNR, CDR2 FQNEAQ (reference sequence). CDR3 sequence: CASSLTGGTSYEQYF. The DNA for the CDR3 is TGTGCCAGCAGCTTAACAGGAGGGACTTCCTACGAGCAGTACTTC.

The chain combines TRBV20-1 with TRBJ2-5, with TRBD2 matching over 7 bases. Germline CDR1 is DFQATT and CDR2 is SNEGSKA (reference sequence). The J segment lost 5 bases and the V segment lost 2 bases, leaving 2 bases of the junction unmatched. This CDR3 is built from 12 residues. In nucleotides, the CDR3 is TGCAGTGCTAGACTAGCGGTGGAGACCCAGTACTTC. It encodes CSARLAVETQYF.

CDR3 residues: CASRRPPDSNEQFF. In DNA, the CDR3 is TGTGCCAGTAGGAGACCTCCGGATTCCAATGAGCAGTTCTTC. V and J are TRBV19 and TRBJ2-1; D is unclear. Trimming removed 6 bases at V and 6 bases at J, with 15 bases between. The length of the CDR3 is 14 residues. CDR1 and CDR2 from the germline V gene are LNHDA and SQIVND (reference sequence).

This chain joins TRBV7-8 and TRBJ1-4, with a possible D match to TRBD1 (5 bases). Germline CDR1 and CDR2: SGHVS and FQNEAQ. Trimming removed 4 bases from V and 5 bases from J, with 8 bases in between. CDR3 length: 13 amino acids. The CDR3 protein is CASSWGKNEKLFF. The DNA for the CDR3 is TGTGCCAGCAGCTGGGGGAAAAATGAAAAACTGTTTTTT.

This clonotype was seen a handful of times. The rearrangement joins TRBV20-1 to TRBJ2-4; D gene uncertain. This CDR3 has 14 amino acids. The germline gives CDR1 DFQATT, CDR2 SNEGSKA (reference sequence). Trimming took off 0 bases at V and 2 bases at J, with 8 bases between the two ends. CDR3 loop: CSARDQNTKNIQYF. In nucleotides, the CDR3 is TGCAGTGCTAGAGACCAGAACACCAAAAACATTCAGTACTTC.